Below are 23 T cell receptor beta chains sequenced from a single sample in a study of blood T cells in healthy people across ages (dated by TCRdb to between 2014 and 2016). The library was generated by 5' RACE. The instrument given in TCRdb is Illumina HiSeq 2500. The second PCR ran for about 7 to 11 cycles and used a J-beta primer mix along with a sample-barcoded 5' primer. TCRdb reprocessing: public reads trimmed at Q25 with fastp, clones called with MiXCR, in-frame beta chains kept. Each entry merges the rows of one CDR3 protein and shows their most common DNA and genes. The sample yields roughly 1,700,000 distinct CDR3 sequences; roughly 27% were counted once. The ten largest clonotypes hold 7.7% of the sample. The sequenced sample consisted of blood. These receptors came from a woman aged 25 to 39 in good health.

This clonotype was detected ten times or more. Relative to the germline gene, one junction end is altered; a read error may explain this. CDR3 DNA: TGCGCCAGCAGCCCGGGACTAGCGGGAGGAGGAGATACGCAGTATTTT. Residues: CASSPGLAGGGDTQYF. The rearrangement links TRBV12-3 or TRBV12-4 to TRBJ2-3; 15 nucleotides align to TRBD2. The CDR3 loop spans 16 amino acids.

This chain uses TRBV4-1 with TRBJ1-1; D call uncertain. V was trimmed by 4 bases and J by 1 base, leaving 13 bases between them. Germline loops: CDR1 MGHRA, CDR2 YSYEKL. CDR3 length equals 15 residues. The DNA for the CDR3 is TGCGCCAGCAGCCCCTTGTCGCGGGAGAACACTGAAGCTTTCTTT. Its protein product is CASSPLSRENTEAFF.

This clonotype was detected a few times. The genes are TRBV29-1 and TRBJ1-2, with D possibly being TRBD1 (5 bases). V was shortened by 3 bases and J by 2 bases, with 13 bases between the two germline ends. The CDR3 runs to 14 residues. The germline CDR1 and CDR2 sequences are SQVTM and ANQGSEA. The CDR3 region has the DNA TGCAGCGTTGAGGGGGGTGCGCTAAACTATGGCTACACCTTC. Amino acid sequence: CSVEGGALNYGYTF.

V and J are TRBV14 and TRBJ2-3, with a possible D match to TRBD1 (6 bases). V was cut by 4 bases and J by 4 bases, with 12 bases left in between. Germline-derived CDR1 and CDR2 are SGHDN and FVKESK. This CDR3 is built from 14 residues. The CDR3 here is CASSRGPTADTQYF. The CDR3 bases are TGTGCCAGCAGCCGGGGGCCCACCGCAGATACGCAGTATTTT.

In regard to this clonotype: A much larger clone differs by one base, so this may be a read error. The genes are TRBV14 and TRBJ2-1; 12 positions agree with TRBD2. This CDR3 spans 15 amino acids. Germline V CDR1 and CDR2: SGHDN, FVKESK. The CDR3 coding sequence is TGTGCCGGCAGCCCTCTAGCGGGAGGGAAAAATGAGCAGTTCTTC. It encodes CAGSPLAGGKNEQFF.

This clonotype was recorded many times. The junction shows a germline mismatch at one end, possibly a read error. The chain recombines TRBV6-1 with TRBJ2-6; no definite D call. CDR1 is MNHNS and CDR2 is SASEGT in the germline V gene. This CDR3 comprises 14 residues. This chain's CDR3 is CASSQDPGANVLTF. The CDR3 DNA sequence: TGCGCCAGCAGCCAAGATCCTGGGGCCAACGTCCTGACTTTC.

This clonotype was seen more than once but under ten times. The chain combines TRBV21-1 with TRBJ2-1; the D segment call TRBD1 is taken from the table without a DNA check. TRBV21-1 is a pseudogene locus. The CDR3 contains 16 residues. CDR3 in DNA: TGTACCAGAACACCGGGACCACCCAGCTCCTACAATGAGCAGTTCTTC. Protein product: CTRTPGPPSSYNEQFF.

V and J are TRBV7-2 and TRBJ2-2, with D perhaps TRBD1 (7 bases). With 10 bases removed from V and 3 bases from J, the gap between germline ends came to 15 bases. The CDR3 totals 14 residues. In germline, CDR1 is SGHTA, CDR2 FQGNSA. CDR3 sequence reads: CAIVRGAHTGELFF. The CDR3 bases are TGTGCCATTGTCAGGGGGGCCCACACCGGGGAGCTGTTTTTT. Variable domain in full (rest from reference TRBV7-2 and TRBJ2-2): GAGVSQSPSNKVTEKGKDVELRCDPISGHTALYWYRQSLGQGLEFLIYFQGNSAPDKSGLPSDRFSAERTGGSVSTLTIQRTQQEDSAVYLCAIVRGAHTGELFFGEGSRLTVL.

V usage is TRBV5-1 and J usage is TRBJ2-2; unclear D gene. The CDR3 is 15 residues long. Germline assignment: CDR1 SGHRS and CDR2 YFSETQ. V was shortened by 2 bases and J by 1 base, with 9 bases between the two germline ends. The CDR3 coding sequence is TGCGCCAGCAGCTTTGGTAACTTGAACACCGGGGAGCTGTTTTTT. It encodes CASSFGNLNTGELFF.

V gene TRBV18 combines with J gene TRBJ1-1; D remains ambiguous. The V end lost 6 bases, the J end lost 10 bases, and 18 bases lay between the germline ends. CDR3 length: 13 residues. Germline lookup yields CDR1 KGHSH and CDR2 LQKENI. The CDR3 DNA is TGTGCCAGCTCGGGTGGATCCCCACGGGGAGCTTTCTTT. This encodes CASSGGSPRGAFF.

This CDR3 reads CSAFGDRRNTEAFF. CDR3 nucleotides: TGCAGTGCTTTTGGGGACAGGCGAAACACTGAAGCTTTCTTT. V gene TRBV20-1 combines with J gene TRBJ1-1, with 8 bases aligning to TRBD1. The length of the CDR3 is 14 residues. CDR1 DFQATT and CDR2 SNEGSKA come from the germline V gene (reference sequence). J was trimmed by 2 bases and V by 5 bases; bases with no gene match: 7.

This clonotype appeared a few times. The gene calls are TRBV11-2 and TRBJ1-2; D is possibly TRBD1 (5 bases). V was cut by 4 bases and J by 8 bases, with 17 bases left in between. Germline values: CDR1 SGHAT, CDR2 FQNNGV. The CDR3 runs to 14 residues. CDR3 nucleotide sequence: TGTGCCAGCAGCTGGGACCGGGGTCGTAGCGGCTACACCTTC. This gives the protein CASSWDRGRSGYTF.

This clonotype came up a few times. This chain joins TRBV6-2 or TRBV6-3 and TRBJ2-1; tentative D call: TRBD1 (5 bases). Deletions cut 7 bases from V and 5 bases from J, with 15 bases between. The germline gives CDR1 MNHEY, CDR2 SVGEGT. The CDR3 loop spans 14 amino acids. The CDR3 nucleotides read TGTGCCAGCATTCGGTCAGGGCCCAACAATGAGCAGTTCTTC. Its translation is CASIRSGPNNEQFF.

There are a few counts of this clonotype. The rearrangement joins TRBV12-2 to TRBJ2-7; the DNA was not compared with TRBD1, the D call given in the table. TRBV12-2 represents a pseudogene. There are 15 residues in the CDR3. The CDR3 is CASRPTGETSYEQYF. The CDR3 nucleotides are TGTGCAAGTCGCCCCACAGGGGAGACCTCCTACGAGCAGTACTTC.

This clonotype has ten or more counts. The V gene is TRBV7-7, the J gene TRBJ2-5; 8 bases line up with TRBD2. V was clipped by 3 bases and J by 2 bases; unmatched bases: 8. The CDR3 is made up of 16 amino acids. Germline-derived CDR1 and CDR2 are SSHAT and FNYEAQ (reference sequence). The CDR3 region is CASSLGPSGLQETQYF. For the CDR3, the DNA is TGTGCCAGCAGCTTGGGCCCTAGCGGGCTACAAGAGACCCAGTACTTC.

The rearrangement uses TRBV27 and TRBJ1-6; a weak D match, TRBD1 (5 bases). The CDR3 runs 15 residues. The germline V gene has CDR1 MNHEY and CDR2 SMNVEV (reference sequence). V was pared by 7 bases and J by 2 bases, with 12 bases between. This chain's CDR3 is CASTRQFPYNSPLHF. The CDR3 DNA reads TGTGCCAGCACCCGACAGTTCCCCTATAATTCACCCCTCCACTTT.

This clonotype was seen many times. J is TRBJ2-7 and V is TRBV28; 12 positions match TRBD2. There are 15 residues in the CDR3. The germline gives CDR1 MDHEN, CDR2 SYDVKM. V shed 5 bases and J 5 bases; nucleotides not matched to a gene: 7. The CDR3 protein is CASSLAGGLRDEQYF. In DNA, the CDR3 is TGTGCCAGCAGTCTAGCGGGGGGGCTTAGAGACGAGCAGTACTTC.

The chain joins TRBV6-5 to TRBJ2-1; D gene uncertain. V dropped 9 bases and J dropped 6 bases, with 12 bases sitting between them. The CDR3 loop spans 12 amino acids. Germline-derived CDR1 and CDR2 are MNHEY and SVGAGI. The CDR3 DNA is TGTGCCAGTAAGACCGGCTCCAATGAGCAGTTCTTC. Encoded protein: CASKTGSNEQFF.

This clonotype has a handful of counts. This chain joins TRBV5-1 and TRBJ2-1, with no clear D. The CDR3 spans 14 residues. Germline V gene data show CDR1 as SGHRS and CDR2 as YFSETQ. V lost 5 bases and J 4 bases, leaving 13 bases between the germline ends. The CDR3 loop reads CASSETLQYNEQFF. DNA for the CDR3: TGCGCCAGCAGTGAGACTCTACAATACAATGAGCAGTTCTTC.

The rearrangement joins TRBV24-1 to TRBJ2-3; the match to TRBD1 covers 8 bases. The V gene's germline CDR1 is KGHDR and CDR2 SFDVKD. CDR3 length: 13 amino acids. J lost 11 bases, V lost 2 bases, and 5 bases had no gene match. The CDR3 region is CATSDYRGRMQYF. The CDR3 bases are TGTGCCACCAGTGATTACAGGGGGAGAATGCAGTATTTT.

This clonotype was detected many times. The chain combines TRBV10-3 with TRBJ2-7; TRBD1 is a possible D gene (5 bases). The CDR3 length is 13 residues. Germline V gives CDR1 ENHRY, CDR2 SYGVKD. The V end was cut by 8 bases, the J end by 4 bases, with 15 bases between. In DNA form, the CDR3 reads TGTGCCATCGGTCCCTCCCAGGGTTACGAGCAGTACTTC. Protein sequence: CAIGPSQGYEQYF.

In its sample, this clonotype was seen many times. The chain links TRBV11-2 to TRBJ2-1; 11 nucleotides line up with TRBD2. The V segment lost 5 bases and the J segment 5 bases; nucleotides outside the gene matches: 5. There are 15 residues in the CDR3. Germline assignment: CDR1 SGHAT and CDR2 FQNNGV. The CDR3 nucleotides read TGTGCCAGCAGCGTTAGCGGGAGGGTCGACAATGAGCAGTTCTTC. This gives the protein CASSVSGRVDNEQFF.

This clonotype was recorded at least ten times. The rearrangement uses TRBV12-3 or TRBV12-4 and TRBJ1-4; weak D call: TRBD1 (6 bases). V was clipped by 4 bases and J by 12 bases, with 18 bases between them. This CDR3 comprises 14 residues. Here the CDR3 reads CASSWGGGLTELFF. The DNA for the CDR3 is TGTGCCAGCAGTTGGGGTGGGGGGCTGACGGAACTGTTTTTT.